This T cell receptor beta chain was obtained from a study of T cell responses to AZD1222 COVID-19 vaccine. Worth noting for this clone: What it binds is unknown.

Measured with immunoSEQ multiplex PCR; TCRdb has only the in-frame clones, and not every one. This sample has approximately 150,000 clones; roughly 90% occur once, and the top ten carry about 4.9%. CDR3 length: 12 residues. V dropped 6 bases and J dropped 1 base, with 7 bases sitting between them. CDR1 and CDR2 from the germline V gene are SGHNT and YYREEE (reference sequence). The study, taken as a whole, reports: Without day 14 samples, only post-peak T cell repertoires were studied. Close to half of all spike-specific TCRs reportedly target regions of the variants that are unmutated.

The chain couples TRBV5-4 to TRBJ1-2, with no clear D. Specimen: peripheral blood, collected 28 days after the second dose of the MenACWY control vaccine. This TCR was recovered from an adult who received the MenACWY meningococcal vaccine as a control. CDR3 DNA: TGTGCCAGCACCAAGCTTAACTATGGCTACACCTTC. As protein: CASTKLNYGYTF.